These 5 T cell receptor beta chains share one sample of origin, sequenced in a study of T cells in Graves' hyperthyroidism and ophthalmopathy. RNA transcripts were the template for amplifying TCR beta CDR3 regions. Carried out on the TCR CDR3, a first-round RT-PCR used the HTBI primer set. TCRdb itself ran the multiplex PCR reads through MiXCR, one entry per CDR3 protein. The sample holds about 95,000 distinct CDR3 sequences, about 37% seen once. Specimen: peripheral blood or thyroid tissue (not recorded which). The receptors shown here come from a young woman with Graves' hyperthyroidism.

This clonotype was observed many times. The chain uses TRBV6-5 and TRBJ2-5; TRBD2 aligns across 11 bases. V gave up 2 bases and J gave up 5 bases; unmatched junction bases: 19. CDR1 is MNHEY, CDR2 SVGAGI, per germline. CDR3 length: 20 amino acids. CDR3 DNA sequence: TGTGCCAGCAGTTACGTTCTTCCCTTACTAGCGGGAGAAATTCAGGAGACCCAGTACTTC. This translates into CASSYVLPLLAGEIQETQYF.

Many counts were recorded for this clonotype. The J gene is TRBJ1-2, the V gene TRBV7-6, with no clear D. The CDR3 consists of 13 residues. The V gene lost 1 base and the J gene lost 0 bases, with 3 bases spanning the gap. Germline lookup yields CDR1 SGHVS and CDR2 FNYEAQ. CDR3: CASSLDTNYGYTF. The CDR3 DNA reads as TGTGCCAGCAGCTTAGATACTAACTATGGCTACACCTTC. The full variable domain, with the rest looked up from reference TRBV7-6 and TRBJ1-2, is GAGVSQSPRYKVTKRGQDVALRCDPISGHVSLYWYRQALGQGPEFLTYFNYEAQQDKSGLPNDRFSAERPEGSISTLTIQRTEQRDSAMYRCASSLDTNYGYTFGSGTRLTVV.

Comments on this clonotype: Just one base apart from a much larger clone, this may be a read error. The chain links TRBV6-5 to TRBJ1-2; D ambiguous. V dropped 2 bases and J dropped 4 bases, with 20 bases sitting between them. The CDR3 sequence is 17 residues long. Germline loops: CDR1 MNHEY, CDR2 SVGAGI. The CDR3 reads CASSYALSWQTFYGYTF. The CDR3 DNA reads as TGTGCCAGCAGTTACGCTTTATCGTGGCAGACTTTCTATGGCTACACCTTC.

The chain carries TRBV20-1 and TRBJ2-5; the match to TRBD2 covers 8 bases. V lost 3 bases and J lost 3; bases outside the gene matches: 6. There are 14 residues in the CDR3. Germline V gene sequence: CDR1 DFQATT, CDR2 SNEGSKA (reference sequence). The DNA of the CDR3 is TGCAGTGCTAGCCCGGGACTAGAGGAAGAGACCCAGTACTTC. Amino acid sequence: CSASPGLEEETQYF.

In the case of this clonotype: Since a much larger clone is just one base distant, this may be a read error. The chain combines TRBV7-8 with TRBJ2-5, with D possibly matching TRBD2 (6 bases). The germline V gene has CDR1 SGHVS and CDR2 FQNEAQ. This CDR3 is 14 amino acids long. The ends were cut back, 1 base at V and 4 bases at J, with 10 bases in the middle. The CDR3 bases are TGTGCCAGCAGCTTAGAGGGAGGAGGAGAGACCCAGTACTTC. Protein sequence: CASSLEGGGETQYF.